This T cell receptor beta chain was observed in a study of cytomegalovirus exposure and HLA in healthy donors. For the study at large: The use of the same platform for the 120 or so validation repertoires and the 666 first-cohort repertoires was reported by a later analysis.

CDR1 and CDR2 (germline): GTSNPN, SVGIG (reference sequence). CDR3 length: 11 amino acids. V dropped 2 bases and J dropped 13 bases, with 14 bases sitting between them. This table comes from immunoSEQ multiplex PCR, and its TCRdb copy is limited to in-frame clones, with some not included. The sample records fewer than 150,000 clones, about 80% being singletons. This sequence was found in a man under 40 in good health and CMV-seropositive. V usage is TRBV30 and J usage is TRBJ1-1; the D is unclear. The specimen sequenced was PBMCs. DNA for the CDR3: TGTGCCTGGAGTCTCTCCTCCTCAGGTTTCTTT. It translates to CAWSLSSSGFF.